The 14 T cell receptor beta chains given below trace back to one sample, sequenced in a study of blood T cell repertoires in COVID-19. Only in-frame clones appear in the TCRdb table, and some are missing; sequencing was by immunoSEQ multiplex PCR. Seen here are 150,000 to 200,000 clones, about four fifths observed once, and the top ten hold around 3.1%. Material for sequencing was PBMCs or T cells enriched from blood (not recorded which). The receptors were sampled from a woman in her thirties who had been exposed to COVID-19.

The chain carries TRBV9 and TRBJ1-1; tentatively, D is TRBD1 (5 bases). This CDR3 is built from 17 residues. The germline gives CDR1 SGDLS, CDR2 YYNGEE. V dropped 2 bases and J dropped 0 bases, with 17 bases sitting between them. Here the CDR3 DNA reads TGTGCCAGCAGCGTCGGGCAGGGAGGGATTATGAACACTGAAGCTTTCTTT. Encoded protein: CASSVGQGGIMNTEAFF.

CDR3 in amino acids: CASSYAGRNYEQYF. CDR3 coding DNA: TGTGCCAGCAGCTACGCCGGGAGGAACTACGAGCAGTACTTC. This chain connects TRBV7-9 to TRBJ2-7; 7 nucleotides line up with TRBD2. Germline CDR1 and CDR2: SEHNR and FQNEAQ (reference sequence). The CDR3 has 14 residues. The V gene end was trimmed by 4 bases and the J gene end by 3 bases; junction bases not matched to a gene: 6.

The rearrangement joins TRBV5-1 to TRBJ2-3; TRBD2 aligns across 7 bases. The CDR3 is 14 amino acids. J was trimmed by 5 bases and V by 0 bases; bases with no gene match: 3. The V gene's germline CDR1 is SGHRS and CDR2 YFSETQ. This CDR3 reads CASSLAGGRDTQYF. The CDR3 DNA reads as TGCGCCAGCAGCTTGGCGGGGGGACGAGATACGCAGTATTTT.

V is TRBV3-1 (or the pseudogene TRBV3-2) and J is TRBJ1-2, with a weak D call TRBD1 (5 bases). V was trimmed by 8 bases and J by 1 base, leaving 11 bases between them. In germline, CDR1 is LGHDT, CDR2 YNNKEL (reference sequence). The CDR3 sequence is 13 residues long. CDR3 loop: CASRQGYNYGYTF. CDR3 DNA sequence: TGTGCCAGCCGGCAGGGATATAACTATGGCTACACCTTC.

The chain joins TRBV9 to TRBJ2-2; D gene uncertain. Germline V gene lookup returns CDR1 SGDLS and CDR2 YYNGEE. This CDR3 spans 13 amino acids. Trimming removed 0 bases at V and 7 bases at J, with 7 bases between. As DNA, the CDR3 is TGTGCCAGCAGCGTAGTCGTGAGCGGGGAGCTGTTTTTT. Amino acids: CASSVVVSGELFF.

This chain connects TRBV12-5 to TRBJ1-1; D unclear. The CDR3 has 18 residues. Germline assignment: CDR1 LGHNT and CDR2 FRNRAP. V was pared by 0 bases and J by 2 bases, with 19 bases between. The DNA for the CDR3 is TGTGCTAGTGGTTTGGTATTAGGGAAGCTGGCGGGAAACACTGAAGCTTTCTTT. This encodes CASGLVLGKLAGNTEAFF.

The V and J genes are TRBV3-1 (or the pseudogene TRBV3-2) and TRBJ1-5, with a weak D call TRBD1 (6 bases). Trimming took off 0 bases at V and 5 bases at J, with 11 bases between the two ends. The germline CDR1 and CDR2 sequences are LGHDT and YNNKEL (reference sequence). There are 15 residues in the CDR3. The CDR3 spells CASSQDPGAYQPQHF. The CDR3 DNA is TGTGCCAGCAGCCAAGATCCAGGGGCCTATCAGCCCCAGCATTTT.

The J gene is TRBJ1-5, the V gene TRBV5-5, with D unclear. Trimming cost V 0 bases and J 3 bases, with 7 bases left between them. Germline V gene data show CDR1 as SGHKS and CDR2 as YYEKEE (reference sequence). CDR3 length equals 14 residues. CDR3 protein: CASSLDSLNQPQHF. The CDR3 DNA sequence: TGTGCCAGCAGCTTGGACAGCCTCAATCAGCCCCAGCATTTT.

The genes are TRBV15 and TRBJ2-7; 8 nucleotides match TRBD2. V lost 5 bases, J lost 3 bases, and 6 bases stayed unmatched. The CDR3 spans 14 residues. Germline-derived CDR1 and CDR2 are LNHNV and YYDKDF (reference sequence). The CDR3 nucleotides read TGTGCCACCAGCGCAGGGCGGGGGGACTACGAGCAGTACTTC. This encodes CATSAGRGDYEQYF. Filled out from reference TRBV15 and TRBJ2-7, the complete variable domain reads DAMVIQNPRYQVTQFGKPVTLSCSQTLNHNVMYWYQQKSSQAPKLLFHYYDKDFNNEADTPDNFQSRRPNTSFCFLDIRSPGLGDTAMYLCATSAGRGDYEQYFGPGTRLTVT.

This chain links TRBV15 with TRBJ1-5; D perhaps matches TRBD1 (5 bases). Germline CDR1 reads LNHNV; CDR2 reads YYDKDF (reference sequence). The length of the CDR3 is 12 residues. Trimming pared 9 bases from V and 6 bases from J, leaving 12 bases between. In DNA form, the CDR3 reads TGTGCCACGGGGGGGTTGAGTCAGCCCCAGCATTTT. Encoded protein: CATGGLSQPQHF. Full variable domain (missing parts from reference TRBV15 and TRBJ1-5): DAMVIQNPRYQVTQFGKPVTLSCSQTLNHNVMYWYQQKSSQAPKLLFHYYDKDFNNEADTPDNFQSRRPNTSFCFLDIRSPGLGDTAMYLCATGGLSQPQHFGDGTRLSIL.

The J gene is TRBJ1-1, the V gene TRBV19; tentative D call: TRBD1 (5 bases). Trimming stripped 3 bases from V and 7 bases from J, with 18 bases between. Germline CDR1 is LNHDA and CDR2 is SQIVND (reference sequence). The CDR3 is 15 residues long. The CDR3 spells CASSINFGTQYEAFF. CDR3 sequence (DNA): TGTGCCAGTAGTATTAATTTCGGGACTCAGTATGAAGCTTTCTTT.

The chain couples TRBV7-2 to TRBJ1-1; TRBD1 matches 7 bases. With 2 bases clipped from V and 5 bases from J, the junction kept 2 bases outside the gene matches. The CDR3 contains 13 residues. Per germline, CDR1 SGHTA and CDR2 FQGNSA. CDR3 nucleotides: TGTGCCAGCAGCTTACAGGGGGTGACTGAAGCTTTCTTT. This codes for CASSLQGVTEAFF. Full variable domain (missing parts from reference TRBV7-2 and TRBJ1-1): GAGVSQSPSNKVTEKGKDVELRCDPISGHTALYWYRQSLGQGLEFLIYFQGNSAPDKSGLPSDRFSAERTGGSVSTLTIQRTQQEDSAVYLCASSLQGVTEAFFGQGTRLTVV.

The chain uses TRBV3-1 (or the pseudogene TRBV3-2) and TRBJ1-1; the D is unclear. V lost 1 base, J lost 9 bases, and 12 bases lay in between. There are 13 residues in the CDR3. Per germline, CDR1 LGHDT and CDR2 YNNKEL (reference sequence). The CDR3 sequence: CASSQAVTDKAFF. In DNA, the CDR3 is TGTGCCAGCAGCCAAGCCGTTACAGATAAAGCTTTCTTT.

The chain carries TRBV7-9 and TRBJ1-1; D unresolved. The germline V gene has CDR1 SEHNR and CDR2 FQNEAQ (reference sequence). The CDR3 has 13 residues. Trimming cost V 4 bases and J 3 bases, with 9 bases left between them. CDR3 nucleotides: TGTGCCAGCAGCTCCCGGGTGGACACTGAAGCTTTCTTT. Residues: CASSSRVDTEAFF. The variable domain in full, with the rest retrieved from reference TRBV7-9 and TRBJ1-1, is DTGVSQNPRHKITKRGQNVTFRCDPISEHNRLYWYRQTLGQGPEFLTYFQNEAQLEKSRLLSDRFSAERPKGSFSTLEIQRTEQGDSAMYLCASSSRVDTEAFFGQGTRLTVV.